One and the same sample provided the 15 T cell receptor beta chains below, sequenced in a study of blood T cells in healthy people across ages. The second PCR ran about 6 to 11 cycles with a sample-barcoded 5' primer and J-beta primers. TCRdb analysed the 5' RACE reads with MiXCR anew, one entry per CDR3 protein. Of under 1,100,000 distinct CDR3 sequences listed, around 25% are singletons. These data also featured in a second study, about T cells of mothers and their children.

The source material was blood. Receptors originate from a girl aged 2 to 9 in good health.

Comment on this clonotype: The junction and the germline gene differ at one end; a read error may be behind it. The chain carries TRBV9 and TRBJ2-6, with D unresolved. Per the germline V gene, CDR1 is SGDLS and CDR2 is YYNGEE. The CDR3 is 15 residues long. The CDR3 bases are TGTGCCAGCAACGTAGTGGGAACCGGGGCCAACGTCCTGACTTTC. Translation: CASNVVGTGANVLTF.

The chain is built from TRBV24-1 and TRBJ1-5, with 9 bases identical to TRBD1. Trimming removed 3 bases from V and 6 bases from J; junction bases left unmatched: 5. The germline V gene encodes CDR1 KGHDR and CDR2 SFDVKD. CDR3 length: 15 residues. The DNA of the CDR3 is TGTGCCACCAGTGATGGGACAGGGCTGCTTCAGCCCCAGCATTTT. Protein product: CATSDGTGLLQPQHF.

In this sample, this clonotype turned up many times. The junction departs from germline at one end; a sequencing error may be responsible. The CDR3 protein is CASSQESTDTQYF. In DNA, the CDR3 is TGCGCCAGCAGCCAAGAATCCACAGATACGCAGTATTTT. J is TRBJ2-3 and V is TRBV4-2; D is unresolved. Germline CDR1 reads LGHNA; CDR2 reads YNFKEQ. CDR3 length: 13 amino acids.

The CDR3 protein is CSVVPVLEETQYF. CDR3 DNA sequence: TGCAGCGTTGTTCCAGTTTTGGAGGAGACCCAGTACTTC. This chain connects TRBV29-1 to TRBJ2-5; D gene uncertain. Between the trimmed V and J ends, which lost 4 bases and 5 bases, there was a span of 14 bases. The CDR3 is 13 residues long. Germline CDR1 is SQVTM and CDR2 is ANQGSEA.

This chain connects TRBV7-9 to TRBJ2-5, with TRBD2 identical over 11 bases. Trimming cost V 2 bases and J 5 bases; bases outside gene matches: 16. CDR3 length: 19 residues. Germline V gene data show CDR1 as SEHNR and CDR2 as FQNEAQ (reference sequence). CDR3 sequence reads: CASSLWDSGLAGSTETQYF. CDR3 sequence (DNA): TGTGCCAGCAGCTTATGGGACAGCGGACTAGCGGGCAGCACGGAGACCCAGTACTTC.

The genes are TRBV7-8 and TRBJ2-4; D unclear. Germline values: CDR1 SGHVS, CDR2 FQNEAQ. V lost 4 bases, J lost 1 base, and 17 bases lay in between. The CDR3 extends over 17 amino acids. CDR3 region: CASSSVLGFGAKNIQYF. CDR3 nucleotides: TGTGCCAGCAGCTCCGTCCTTGGATTCGGGGCCAAAAACATTCAGTACTTC.

This clonotype has more than one count but fewer than ten. J is TRBJ2-7 and V is TRBV6-1; 8 bases are a match to TRBD1. V dropped 6 bases and J dropped 1; count of bases not matched to a gene: 14. Germline loops: CDR1 MNHNS, CDR2 SASEGT. The CDR3 is 17 residues long. The CDR3 here is CASSSGNRQGTSYEQYF. DNA for the CDR3: TGTGCCAGCAGCAGTGGAAACCGACAGGGGACATCCTACGAGCAGTACTTC.

In this sample, this clonotype turned up a few times. The chain joins TRBV9 to TRBJ2-5; TRBD1 or TRBD2 may be the D gene (6 bases each). In germline, CDR1 is SGDLS, CDR2 YYNGEE. The CDR3 spans 14 residues. Trimming took 3 bases from V and 5 from J, leaving 14 bases between them. As DNA, the CDR3 is TGTGCCAGCAGCGGAGGGGGGCTACAGGAGACCCAGTACTTC. Amino acids: CASSGGGLQETQYF.

This clonotype was observed once. The gene calls are TRBV5-1 and TRBJ2-1, with 8 bases that match TRBD2. J lost 4 bases, V lost 0 bases, and 3 bases had no gene match. The CDR3 length is 15 residues. CDR1 is SGHRS and CDR2 is YFSETQ in the germline V gene. CDR3: CASSLAERGYNEQFF. The DNA of the CDR3 is TGCGCCAGCAGCTTGGCGGAGCGGGGGTACAATGAGCAGTTCTTC.

V usage is TRBV4-1 and J usage is TRBJ2-6; D is unclear. V shed 0 bases and J shed 5 bases, with 11 bases lying between them. The germline CDR1 and CDR2 sequences are MGHRA and YSYEKL. The CDR3 is made up of 16 amino acids. In nucleotides, the CDR3 is TGCGCCAGCAGCCAAGAGACGGTATTGTGGGCCAACGTCCTGACTTTC. Its protein is CASSQETVLWANVLTF.

In this sample, this clonotype turned up many times. The J gene is TRBJ2-7, the V gene TRBV7-6, with D hard to call. Trimming cost V 2 bases and J 3 bases, with 8 bases left between them. Looked up from germline, CDR1 is SGHVS and CDR2 is FNYEAQ. The CDR3 runs 13 residues. The CDR3 loop reads CASSLSVGYEQYF. CDR3 DNA: TGTGCCAGCAGCTTAAGTGTGGGCTACGAGCAGTACTTC.

V and J are TRBV28 and TRBJ2-3; D remains ambiguous. This CDR3 region has 16 residues. The ends were cut back, 7 bases at V and 2 bases at J, with 19 bases in the middle. CDR1 is MDHEN, CDR2 SYDVKM, per germline. CDR3 bases: TGTGCCAGCACCAACGGTCGGCGGTTTTACACAGATACGCAGTATTTT. Translated, it gives CASTNGRRFYTDTQYF.

This clonotype was observed a handful of times. This sequence joins TRBV7-6 and TRBJ2-5; 7 bases are a match to TRBD2. The end of the DNA is better explained by TRBJ2-7, so the J call may be wrong. Germline CDR1 and CDR2: SGHVS and FNYEAQ. The CDR3 contains 18 residues. In DNA form, the CDR3 reads TGTGCCAGCAGCCCTCACGGCGGGGGAGCCTTTGGGGCCTACGAGCAGTACTTC. It yields the protein CASSPHGGGAFGAYEQYF.

The V and J genes are TRBV20-1 and TRBJ2-3, with TRBD2 identical over 9 bases. Germline trimming cut 5 bases from V and 3 bases from J; bases unmatched to any gene: 3. The CDR3 is made up of 13 amino acids. The germline V gene encodes CDR1 DFQATT and CDR2 SNEGSKA (reference sequence). As DNA, the CDR3 is TGCAGTGCTGCCAGCGGGAGGACAGATACGCAGTATTTT. Residues: CSAASGRTDTQYF.

The gene calls are TRBV27 and TRBJ1-4, with no clear D. The CDR3 totals 19 residues. The ends were cut back, 2 bases at V and 0 bases at J, with 19 bases in the middle. The germline V gene has CDR1 MNHEY and CDR2 SMNVEV (reference sequence). CDR3 loop: CASSLRPQWPISTNEKLFF. CDR3 coding DNA: TGTGCCAGCAGTTTAAGGCCTCAATGGCCAATCTCAACTAATGAAAAACTGTTTTTT. Full variable domain (missing parts from reference TRBV27 and TRBJ1-4): EAQVTQNPRYLITVTGKKLTVTCSQNMNHEYMSWYRQDPGLGLRQIYYSMNVEVTDKGDVPEGYKVSRKEKRNFPLILESPSPNQTSLYFCASSLRPQWPISTNEKLFFGSGTQLSVL.